Below, one T cell receptor beta chain is given with its context. This sample stems from a study of T cells expressing NK-cell markers. Per the germline V gene, CDR1 is KGHSH and CDR2 is LQKENI. CDR3 size: 13 residues. cDNA encoding TCR beta was synthesized via 5'RACE template switching incorporating UMIs. TCRdb reprocessed the 5' RACE reads; each CDR3 protein has one entry and no DNA is given. This sample's clone table lists roughly 420,000 distinct CDR3 sequences. Specimen: blood T cells: a sorted CD56 or NKG2C T cell subset, CD4+ or CD8+ T cells, or bulk PBMC T cells (not recorded which). The chain combines TRBV18 with TRBJ2-7. The receptor comes from a woman aged 18-70 years in good health. The CDR3 protein is CASSHGTAYEQYF.